This T cell receptor (beta chain) was sequenced during a study of cytomegalovirus exposure and HLA in healthy donors. Study-level points and caveats: The authors enumerated 164 TCR beta chains as linked to cytomegalovirus.

With 60 Vbeta and 13 Jbeta primers, the PCR was carried out. The repertoire was sequenced with immunoSEQ multiplex PCR; TCRdb's copy has only in-frame clones and lacks some. The repertoire has roughly 160,000 clones, around four fifths of them found once; the top ten carry 1.3%. As to this clone: Antigen unknown.

V was clipped by 2 bases and J by 1 base, with 9 bases between them. The CDR3 has 14 residues. Germline CDR1 is KGHSH and CDR2 is LQKENI. This clonotype was obtained from a woman aged 50 to 65 in good health and CMV-seronegative. The sample taken for sequencing was PBMCs. The genes are TRBV18 and TRBJ2-7, with D possibly TRBD1 on 5 matching bases. The CDR3 sequence: CASSPSQGSYEQYF. Written as DNA, the CDR3 is TGTGCCAGCTCACCAAGTCAGGGTTCCTACGAGCAGTACTTC.